This T cell receptor (beta chain) was profiled in a study of post-analysis software for immune sequencing data. About the study: The disease courses covered relapsing-remitting, secondary progressive and progressive-relapsing multiple sclerosis. General study findings and limits: Patients showed TRBV5-6, TRBV5-1 and TRBV20-1 among about five TRBV segments more frequent than in controls.

Presence of unique molecular identifiers characterized the TCR beta cDNA libraries. Researchers reported 520,000 or so cDNA molecules coming from around 1 to 10 million T cells. MiXCR, applied by TCRdb to the PCR reads, yields one record per CDR3 protein. The sample contains 750,000 to 950,000 distinct CDR3 sequences, under 70% of which appear only once. This clonotype was observed a few times. The antigen remains undetermined. The germline V gene encodes CDR1 MGHRA and CDR2 YSYEKL. This CDR3 is built from 14 residues. Unmatched junction bases numbered 6, after V lost 1 base and J lost 6 bases. This TCR was sampled from a girl aged 10-17 years with multiple sclerosis. Sequencing used blood. This chain joins TRBV4-1 and TRBJ2-7; the match to TRBD1 covers 7 bases. The CDR3 DNA reads as TGCGCCAGCAGCCAAGCAGGGGGAAACGGCGAGCAGTACTTC. Translation gives CASSQAGGNGEQYF.